Shown below are 21 T cell receptor beta chains from a single sample sequenced in a study of vaccination and CD4 T cells after COVID-19. Noted treatment: approximately 9-day PBMC culture with coronavirus spike peptide pools or control peptides (ViraFEST assay). The Oncomine TCR Beta short-read assay sequenced DNA from cultured CD4+ T cells. TCRdb fed the PCR reads into MiXCR, producing one record per CDR3 protein. The table records fewer than 12,000 distinct CDR3 sequences, roughly 64% of them present only once. Their antigens remain unidentified. What was sequenced was CD4+ T cells from blood, cultured in vitro. These receptors all stem from a human donor who had recovered from COVID-19.

The CDR3 nucleotides read TGTGCCACCACCGGGGGGACACTGGGAGACACTGAAGCTTTCTTT. Protein product: CATTGGTLGDTEAFF. V usage is TRBV6-2 or TRBV6-3 and J usage is TRBJ1-1; a weak D match, TRBD1 (6 bases). Trimming stripped 10 bases from V and 3 bases from J, with 21 bases between. This CDR3 spans 15 amino acids. CDR1 is MNHEY, CDR2 SVGEGT, per germline.

This clonotype was observed once. V usage is TRBV12-5 and J usage is TRBJ1-2; D call uncertain. Looked up from germline, CDR1 is LGHNT and CDR2 is FRNRAP. Between the trimmed V and J ends, which lost 5 bases and 8 bases, there was a span of 18 bases. The CDR3 is 14 amino acids. CDR3: CASGQDQGLWGYTF. DNA of the CDR3: TGTGCTAGTGGTCAGGACCAAGGCTTATGGGGCTACACCTTC.

The chain combines TRBV12-3 or TRBV12-4 with TRBJ1-6; D ambiguous. This CDR3 has 14 residues. The ends were cut back, 1 base at V and 5 bases at J, with 6 bases in the middle. CDR3 sequence reads: CASSLGKNNSPLHF. The DNA for the CDR3 is TGTGCCAGCAGTTTAGGCAAGAATAATTCACCCCTCCACTTT.

Written as DNA, the CDR3 is TGCAGCGCCCGATCTAGCTACAATGAGCAGTTCTTC. This translates into CSARSSYNEQFF. This sequence joins TRBV29-1 and TRBJ2-1; D not certain. Germline CDR1 SQVTM, CDR2 ANQGSEA. CDR3 size: 12 residues. Between the trimmed V and J ends, which lost 7 bases and 3 bases, there was a span of 10 bases.

The chain is built from TRBV11-2 and TRBJ2-5; weak D call: TRBD1 (7 bases). The CDR3 length is 17 residues. V dropped 2 bases and J dropped 7 bases, with 23 bases sitting between them. From germline, CDR1 is SGHAT and CDR2 FQNNGV. CDR3 in DNA: TGTGCCAGCAGCTTACTCCGGGGGAAGGGGGCGCTGGTGACCCAGTACTTC. This codes for CASSLLRGKGALVTQYF.

The chain has TRBV6-1 and TRBJ2-1; 7 nucleotides line up with TRBD2. Germline V gene lookup returns CDR1 MNHNS and CDR2 SASEGT. CDR3 size: 19 residues. V trimming: 0 bases; J trimming: 0 bases; junction bases outside the gene matches: 11. CDR3 nucleotides: TGTGCCAGCAGTGAAGCTGCCCGACTACTAGCGAGCTCCTACAATGAGCAGTTCTTC. Translating gives CASSEAARLLASSYNEQFF.

Comment on this clonotype: The junction and the germline gene differ at one end; a read error may be behind it. The chain joins TRBV7-4 to TRBJ1-1, with D possibly matching TRBD1 (5 bases). Germline values: CDR1 SGHVT, CDR2 SQSDAQ. The CDR3 spans 14 residues. This CDR3 reads CASSVAQENTEAFF. The CDR3 bases are TGTGCCAGCAGCGTAGCACAGGAGAACACTGAAGCTTTCTTT.

This chain uses TRBV6-2 or TRBV6-3 with TRBJ1-2, with D uncertain. The CDR3 is made up of 12 amino acids. Germline loops: CDR1 MNHEY, CDR2 SVGEGT. V lost 7 bases and J lost 0, with 6 bases in between. CDR3 sequence reads: CASIGANYGYTF. CDR3 nucleotides: TGTGCCAGCATTGGTGCTAACTATGGCTACACCTTC.

This chain uses TRBV21-1 with TRBJ1-1. TRBV21-1 is a known pseudogene. The CDR3 contains 13 residues. The CDR3 DNA sequence: TGTGCCAGCAGCCCAGGTAGCGCCACTGAAGCTTTCTTT. Encoded protein: CASSPGSATEAFF.

The chain has TRBV5-4 and TRBJ2-3; D unclear. The V and J ends lost 0 bases and 4 bases respectively, with 9 bases between them. Germline V gene data show CDR1 as SGHNT and CDR2 as YYREEE (reference sequence). The CDR3 totals 14 residues. In DNA form, the CDR3 reads TGTGCCAGCAGCTTGGATTCCGGAGCAGATACGCAGTATTTT. The encoded protein is CASSLDSGADTQYF.

V usage is TRBV20-1 and J usage is TRBJ1-1; D is unclear. The CDR3 length is 13 residues. Germline loops: CDR1 DFQATT, CDR2 SNEGSKA (reference sequence). V was pared by 3 bases and J by 1 base, with 9 bases between. This chain's CDR3 is CSASSSGNTEAFF. CDR3 in DNA: TGCAGTGCTAGTTCGAGTGGGAACACTGAAGCTTTCTTT.

This clonotype has only a few counts. J is TRBJ2-2 and V is TRBV11-3; 7 positions agree with TRBD2. CDR1 is SGHNT and CDR2 is YENEEA in the germline V gene. The CDR3 runs 15 residues. Trimming removed 5 bases from V and 1 base from J; junction bases left unmatched: 4. In DNA form, the CDR3 reads TGTGCCAGCAGCCGGTGGGGGGGGAACACCGGGGAGCTGTTTTTT. Encoded protein: CASSRWGGNTGELFF.

V and J are TRBV30 and TRBJ2-3; D gene uncertain. Trimming removed 6 bases at V and 1 base at J, with 17 bases between. The CDR3 is 15 amino acids. Germline V gene sequence: CDR1 GTSNPN, CDR2 SVGIG (reference sequence). The CDR3 DNA reads as TGTGCCTGTAAAGGACGGCCAGCTGGCACAGATACGCAGTATTTT. Translated, it gives CACKGRPAGTDTQYF.

This clonotype has only one observation. The CDR3 loop reads CASSPWTGRRGSYEQYF. The CDR3 bases are TGTGCCAGCAGCCCGTGGACAGGTCGTAGGGGGTCCTACGAGCAGTACTTC. The rearrangement joins TRBV5-8 to TRBJ2-7; the match to TRBD1 covers 7 bases. CDR1 and CDR2 from the germline V gene are SGHTS and YDEGEE. The CDR3 totals 17 residues. The junction had 14 bases not matched to a gene; V was cut back by 4 bases and J by 1 base.

The gene calls are TRBV4-1 and TRBJ2-7; tentatively, D is TRBD2 (6 bases). CDR3 length equals 18 residues. The V gene lost 1 base and the J gene lost 0 bases, with 19 bases spanning the gap. Germline V lookup: CDR1 MGHRA, CDR2 YSYEKL. Here the CDR3 reads CASSQAPPAGISSYEQYF. CDR3 in DNA: TGCGCCAGCAGCCAAGCTCCGCCCGCGGGGATCTCCTCCTACGAGCAGTACTTC.

This chain uses TRBV27 with TRBJ2-3; a possible D gene is TRBD2 (6 bases). The V gene's germline CDR1 is MNHEY and CDR2 SMNVEV (reference sequence). The CDR3 loop spans 14 amino acids. Trimming removed 8 bases from V and 6 bases from J, with 18 bases in between. In DNA, the CDR3 is TGTGCCAGCGGGAGGAGGAAAGGGGAGGATACGCAGTATTTT. Translated: CASGRRKGEDTQYF.

This chain connects TRBV20-1 to TRBJ2-3, with D tentatively TRBD1 (6 bases). The CDR3 contains 16 residues. Germline V gives CDR1 DFQATT, CDR2 SNEGSKA (reference sequence). V shed 5 bases and J shed 3 bases, with 21 bases lying between them. DNA for the CDR3: TGCAGTGCTCTCCCACCGGGACACCGTATTACAGATACGCAGTATTTT. Amino acids: CSALPPGHRITDTQYF.

This clonotype was seen only a few times. This chain uses TRBV2 with TRBJ2-7; 8 bases agree with TRBD1. Germline V gives CDR1 SNHLY, CDR2 FYNNEI. Trimming removed 3 bases from V and 0 bases from J; junction bases left unmatched: 7. The CDR3 consists of 16 residues. CDR3 residues: CASSDLRTGSSYEQYF. CDR3 bases: TGTGCCAGCAGTGATCTTCGGACAGGGAGCTCCTACGAGCAGTACTTC.

By share, this clonotype counts as medium-sized. The J gene is TRBJ2-1, the V gene TRBV5-1; a possible D gene is TRBD2 (5 bases). Trimming removed 2 bases at V and 10 bases at J, with 10 bases between. The CDR3 totals 12 residues. Germline V gene sequence: CDR1 SGHRS, CDR2 YFSETQ. The CDR3 loop reads CASSLGAVEQFF. For the CDR3, the DNA is TGCGCCAGCAGCTTAGGAGCGGTGGAGCAGTTCTTC.

V usage is TRBV19 and J usage is TRBJ1-4; maybe TRBD1 (5 bases). Trimming removed 10 bases at V and 8 bases at J, with 20 bases between. This CDR3 is 14 amino acids long. In germline, CDR1 is LNHDA, CDR2 SQIVND (reference sequence). The CDR3 nucleotides are TGTGCCACCCGGGGGTGGGCGAATGAGGAAAAACTGTTTTTT. It translates to CATRGWANEEKLFF.

The rearrangement links TRBV10-3 to TRBJ1-1, with D tentatively TRBD1 (6 bases). The V and J ends lost 11 bases and 2 bases respectively, with 12 bases between them. Germline lookup yields CDR1 ENHRY and CDR2 SYGVKD. The CDR3 contains 12 residues. The CDR3 sequence is CASNGGNTEAFF. In DNA form, the CDR3 reads TGTGCCTCCAACGGGGGCAACACTGAAGCTTTCTTT.